This T cell receptor beta chain emerged from a study of blood T cell repertoires in COVID-19. Study information: The United States, Italy and Spain supplied acute and convalescent COVID-19 samples. Nucleic acid was either cDNA or gDNA, and it came from T cells, B-cell-depleted T cells, or PBMCs.

Study processing details: Reference gene primer amplification in the assay estimated nucleated cell counts. The table came from immunoSEQ multiplex PCR; TCRdb's copy has only in-frame clones and leaves some out. That table is the source of V, J and clone size, and D and trimming were worked out from the DNA. The data hold approximately 110,000 clones, with 86% observed a single time. The ends were cut back, 2 bases at V and 7 bases at J, with 9 bases in the middle. Germline loops: CDR1 MNHEY, CDR2 SVGEGT. This CDR3 has 12 residues. The genes are TRBV6-2 or TRBV6-3 and TRBJ2-7; D possibly corresponds to TRBD2 (6 bases). The sequence came from a human donor in a cohort sampled during active COVID-19. Sequences were obtained from peripheral blood. The CDR3 bases are TGTGCCAGCAGTTACACTAGCTGGGAGCAGTACTTC. Its protein product is CASSYTSWEQYF.